What follows are 30 T cell receptor beta chains derived from one specimen sequenced in a study of Graves' ophthalmopathy and Graves' hyperthyroidism. The authors amplified TCR beta CDR3 regions from RNA transcripts. HTBI primers served in a first-round RT-PCR, which a second-round multiplex PCR followed. TCRdb fed the multiplex PCR reads into MiXCR, producing one record per CDR3 protein. The data contain over 650,000 distinct CDR3 sequences, approximately 39% of them seen just once; the ten biggest clones take up over 2.5%. Sequences were obtained from peripheral blood. All receptors come from an adult man with Graves' ophthalmopathy.

On this clonotype: The CDR3 does not close with the conserved phenylalanine or tryptophan, likely indicating a read error. The DNA is left out, because the CDR3 cannot be placed on it with certainty; the CDR3 is given as TCRdb lists it. The V gene is TRBV29-1, the J gene TRBJ2-5; the table names TRBD2, a call not compared with the DNA. Per germline, CDR1 SQVTM and CDR2 ANQGSEA. The CDR3 totals 9 residues, both ends included. CDR3 sequence: CSVTSGVNT.

This clonotype was recorded a few times. This rearrangement joins TRBV10-3 to TRBJ2-5; 8 positions match TRBD1. The CDR3 contains 16 residues. Germline values: CDR1 ENHRY, CDR2 SYGVKD. The ends lost 10 bases at V and 9 bases at J; junction bases unmatched: 22. This CDR3 reads CASRSLTGEGREAQYF. CDR3 nucleotides: TGTGCCAGCAGGAGCCTGACAGGGGAAGGAAGAGAAGCCCAGTACTTC.

This clonotype showed up many times. This chain connects TRBV6-4 to TRBJ2-2; 8 bases agree with TRBD2. With V trimmed by 2 bases and J by 4 bases, 0 bases remained unmatched. In germline, CDR1 is MRHNA, CDR2 SNTAGT. CDR3 length: 14 amino acids. This CDR3 is CASSDGTSTGELFF. CDR3 sequence (DNA): TGTGCCAGCAGTGACGGGACTAGCACCGGGGAGCTGTTTTTT.

This clonotype was seen at least ten times. CDR3 loop: CSATTSWGEGNTEAFF. The CDR3 DNA is TGCAGTGCAACAACCTCCTGGGGAGAAGGGAACACTGAAGCTTTCTTT. The rearrangement links TRBV20-1 to TRBJ1-1; D is unclear. The germline V and J ends were trimmed by 6 bases and 1 base, with 21 bases remaining between them. The germline V gene encodes CDR1 DFQATT and CDR2 SNEGSKA (reference sequence). There are 16 residues in the CDR3.

The V gene is TRBV5-6, the J gene TRBJ1-2; 7 bases fit TRBD1. V lost 1 base, J lost 0 bases, and 3 bases stayed unmatched. CDR1 is SGHDT and CDR2 is YYEEEE in the germline V gene. The CDR3 consists of 15 residues. DNA of the CDR3: TGTGCCAGCAGCTTGTACGGGACAGCTAACTATGGCTACACCTTC. It encodes CASSLYGTANYGYTF.

The table lists this clonotype with a few counts. The genes are TRBV5-1 and TRBJ1-1; the match to TRBD1 covers 8 bases. The trim removed 2 bases at V and 4 bases at J, leaving 4 bases unmatched. The germline V gene has CDR1 SGHRS and CDR2 YFSETQ. This CDR3 is built from 14 residues. The CDR3 sequence is CASSFFRGPTEAFF. For the CDR3, the DNA is TGCGCCAGCAGCTTCTTCAGGGGGCCCACTGAAGCTTTCTTT.

This clonotype has ten or more counts. The CDR3 DNA reads as TGCGCCAGCAAGACCGGCAAGGATGAAAAACTGTTTTTT. It yields the protein CASKTGKDEKLFF. The V call is TRBV10-1, the J call TRBJ1-4; no reliable D call. The CDR3 runs 13 residues. The ends were cut back, 7 bases at V and 6 bases at J, with 12 bases in the middle. The V gene's germline CDR1 is WNHNN and CDR2 SYGVQD (reference sequence).

The CDR3: CASSVWASGFQETQYF. The CDR3 DNA reads TGTGCCAGCAGTGTGTGGGCTAGCGGGTTCCAAGAGACCCAGTACTTC. The V gene is TRBV2, the J gene TRBJ2-5, with 8 bases identical to TRBD2. Germline V gene sequence: CDR1 SNHLY, CDR2 FYNNEI. CDR3 length: 16 amino acids. Trimming at V came to 4 bases and at J to 1 base, leaving 8 bases not matched to a gene.

This clonotype has only a few counts. The V call is TRBV4-2, the J call TRBJ2-7; 8 bases map to TRBD2. V lost 0 bases, J lost 2 bases, and 9 bases stayed unmatched. Germline CDR1 LGHNA, CDR2 YNFKEQ. The CDR3 contains 17 residues. CDR3 sequence reads: CASSQESLGLVPYEQYF. The CDR3 DNA sequence: TGTGCCAGCAGCCAAGAATCGCTGGGACTAGTTCCCTACGAGCAGTACTTC.

V is TRBV20-1 and J is TRBJ1-2; no clear D gene. There are 9 residues in the CDR3. V was clipped by 6 bases and J by 9 bases, with 8 bases between them. Germline lookup yields CDR1 DFQATT and CDR2 SNEGSKA (reference sequence). The CDR3 DNA sequence: TGCAGTGCGGAGGCCCGCTACACCTTC. Protein product: CSAEARYTF.

The chain employs TRBV20-1 and TRBJ1-2; D is unclear. This CDR3 has 10 amino acids. In germline, CDR1 is DFQATT, CDR2 SNEGSKA (reference sequence). With 2 bases removed from V and 6 bases from J, the gap between germline ends came to 4 bases. CDR3 nucleotides: TGCAGTGCTAGACGGGATGGCTACACCTTC. This gives the protein CSARRDGYTF.

This clonotype was recorded at least ten times. The rearrangement uses TRBV10-2 and TRBJ1-5; D ambiguous. V lost 2 bases and J lost 5, with 7 bases in between. CDR1 is WSHSY and CDR2 is SAAADI in the germline V gene. The CDR3 runs to 13 residues. For the CDR3, the DNA is TGCGCCAGCAGTGAGCTAGGGCATCAGCCCCAGCATTTT. Residues: CASSELGHQPQHF.

This clonotype was seen ten or more times. J is TRBJ1-1 and V is TRBV10-3; D is possibly TRBD1 (5 bases). Looked up from germline, CDR1 is ENHRY and CDR2 is SYGVKD. V was cut by 1 base and J by 3 bases, with 6 bases left in between. This CDR3 has 13 residues. This CDR3 reads CAISELQDTEAFF. The CDR3 DNA sequence: TGTGCCATCAGTGAGTTACAGGACACTGAAGCTTTCTTT.

In regard to this clonotype: Germline is not matched at one junction end, which may reflect a read error. V gene TRBV7-9 combines with J gene TRBJ2-3; D perhaps matches TRBD2 (5 bases). The CDR3 has 15 amino acids. From germline, CDR1 is SEHNR and CDR2 FQNEAQ (reference sequence). The CDR3: CASSFRGMEADTQYF. As DNA, the CDR3 is TGCGCCAGCAGCTTCCGAGGGATGGAAGCAGATACGCAGTATTTT.

This clonotype was found a few times. This chain uses TRBV20-1 with TRBJ1-5, with unresolved D. With 4 bases removed from V and 5 bases from J, the gap between germline ends came to 12 bases. Germline CDR1 and CDR2: DFQATT and SNEGSKA (reference sequence). This CDR3 contains 13 residues. This chain's CDR3 is CSAKTRVDQPQHF. Written as DNA, the CDR3 is TGCAGTGCTAAAACCCGGGTTGATCAGCCCCAGCATTTT.

Of note for this clonotype: One end of the junction fails to match germline, which may point to a read error. J is TRBJ2-5 and V is TRBV12-3 or TRBV12-4, with a possible D match to TRBD1 (5 bases). The CDR3 loop spans 12 amino acids. For the CDR3, the DNA is TGTGCCAGCAGTCCCAGACTCCAAAAGGGGTTCTTC. Protein: CASSPRLQKGFF.

On this clonotype: One end of the junction does not line up with germline, which may come from a read error. This chain links TRBV7-7 with TRBJ2-7; 9 nucleotides align to TRBD1. Germline V gives CDR1 SSHAT, CDR2 FNYEAQ (reference sequence). The CDR3 has 14 residues. The CDR3 sequence: CASSTGQGVDEQYF. The DNA of the CDR3 is TGTGCTAGCAGCACGGGACAGGGCGTAGACGAGCAGTACTTC.

Notes on this clonotype: One base away lies a much larger clone, so this may be a sequencing read error. The chain has TRBV20-1 and TRBJ2-7; 7 nucleotides match TRBD2. The length of the CDR3 is 14 residues. The junction had 9 bases not matched to a gene; V was cut back by 3 bases and J by 4 bases. Looked up from germline, CDR1 is DFQATT and CDR2 is SNEGSKA (reference sequence). In DNA, the CDR3 is TGCAGTGCTAGCAGACGGGGGGTGGGGTACGAGCAGTACTTC. This gives the protein CSASRRGVGYEQYF.

This clonotype has ten or more counts. The chain has TRBV6-5 and TRBJ2-5, with D possibly called TRBD1 or TRBD2 (5 bases each). In germline, CDR1 is MNHEY, CDR2 SVGAGI. V was clipped by 2 bases and J by 6 bases, with 13 bases between them. The CDR3 runs to 14 residues. The CDR3, as DNA: TGTGCCAGCAGTTACGGGGTAGAGGGGCAGACCCAGTACTTC. It codes for CASSYGVEGQTQYF.

The J gene is TRBJ1-1, the V gene TRBV15; TRBD1 aligns across 7 bases. Germline loops: CDR1 LNHNV, CDR2 YYDKDF (reference sequence). There are 15 residues in the CDR3. Unmatched junction bases numbered 4, after V lost 1 base and J lost 2 bases. The CDR3 sequence: CATSRGRDSNTEAFF. DNA for the CDR3: TGTGCCACCAGCAGAGGCCGGGACAGCAACACTGAAGCTTTCTTT.

This clonotype was recorded many times. V and J are TRBV29-1 and TRBJ1-2, with D hard to call. The CDR3 covers 10 residues. Germline V lookup: CDR1 SQVTM, CDR2 ANQGSEA. Trimming took off 4 bases at V and 8 bases at J, with 8 bases between the two ends. This CDR3 reads CSVGSEGYTF. As DNA, the CDR3 is TGCAGCGTTGGGTCGGAGGGCTACACCTTC.

This clonotype occurred many times. This rearrangement joins TRBV5-1 to TRBJ2-6; tentative D call: TRBD1 (6 bases). There are 16 residues in the CDR3. V lost 5 bases and J lost 0, with 12 bases in between. Germline-derived CDR1 and CDR2 are SGHRS and YFSETQ. The chain's CDR3 is CASSPGHNSGANVLTF. The CDR3 bases are TGCGCCAGCAGTCCGGGACATAACTCTGGGGCCAACGTCCTGACTTTC.

This sequence joins TRBV15 and TRBJ2-5; D call uncertain. The germline CDR1 and CDR2 sequences are LNHNV and YYDKDF (reference sequence). Trimming shortened V by 3 bases and J by 5 bases, and 13 bases separated the two germline ends. The CDR3 totals 14 residues. CDR3 coding DNA: TGTGCCACCAGCAGCTCTCCACTGGGGGAGACCCAGTACTTC. It codes for CATSSSPLGETQYF.

At least ten counts were recorded for this clonotype. The chain couples TRBV20-1 to TRBJ2-5, with TRBD1 matching over 8 bases. Per germline, CDR1 DFQATT and CDR2 SNEGSKA (reference sequence). This CDR3 is built from 16 residues. The V segment lost 0 bases and the J segment 5 bases; nucleotides outside the gene matches: 11. The CDR3 nucleotides are TGCAGTGCTAGAGATTGGGTGGGGGCAGGGGGCGAGACCCAGTACTTC. It yields the protein CSARDWVGAGGETQYF.

This clonotype showed up many times. J is TRBJ1-2 and V is TRBV5-8; no definite D call. V shed 1 base and J shed 7 bases, with 11 bases lying between them. This CDR3 region has 13 residues. Looked up from germline, CDR1 is SGHTS and CDR2 is YDEGEE. The CDR3 region is CASSLTHRGGYTF. CDR3 nucleotide sequence: TGTGCCAGCAGCTTGACTCACCGGGGTGGCTACACCTTC.

The V gene is TRBV4-1, the J gene TRBJ1-5; 7 nucleotides match TRBD1. The CDR3 is made up of 12 amino acids. V dropped 2 bases and J dropped 11; count of bases not matched to a gene: 3. Germline-derived CDR1 and CDR2 are MGHRA and YSYEKL. This CDR3 is CASSQTGETQHF. The CDR3 nucleotides are TGCGCCAGCAGCCAAACAGGGGAGACCCAGCATTTT.

This clonotype came up many times. Given a much more abundant clone one base away, this may be a read error. V and J are TRBV7-2 and TRBJ2-7, with TRBD1 identical over 7 bases. CDR1 is SGHTA and CDR2 is FQGNSA in the germline V gene. The CDR3 is 15 residues long. The CDR3, as DNA: TGTGCCAGCAGCCTCCACGGGACAGCGACCTACAAGCAGTACTTC. Translating gives CASSLHGTATYKQYF.

The chain joins TRBV5-6 to TRBJ1-4; 9 bases map to TRBD1. The CDR3 contains 14 residues. Germline V CDR1 and CDR2: SGHDT, YYEEEE. Trimming cost V 1 base and J 10 bases; bases outside gene matches: 5. The CDR3 loop reads CASSLLTGGGKLFF. CDR3 nucleotides: TGTGCCAGCAGCTTGTTGACAGGGGGAGGAAAACTGTTTTTT. Full variable domain (outside the CDR3, taken from reference TRBV5-6 and TRBJ1-4): DAGVTQSPTHLIKTRGQQVTLRCSPKSGHDTVSWYQQALGQGPQFIFQYYEEEERQRGNFPDRFSGHQFPNYSSELNVNALLLGDSALYLCASSLLTGGGKLFFGSGTQLSVL.

In this sample, this clonotype turned up a few times. The V call is TRBV5-4, the J call TRBJ2-5; D may be TRBD2 (6 bases). CDR1 is SGHNT and CDR2 is YYREEE in the germline V gene (reference sequence). The V end was cut by 5 bases, the J end by 1 base, with 18 bases between. This CDR3 contains 16 residues. CDR3 DNA: TGTGCCAGCAGTCCCTCATTCGGGGGTTTCCAAGAGACCCAGTACTTC. Protein product: CASSPSFGGFQETQYF.

This clonotype occurred many times. This rearrangement joins TRBV7-8 to TRBJ2-5, with D possibly matching TRBD1 (7 bases). Germline assignment: CDR1 SGHVS and CDR2 FQNEAQ. The CDR3 loop spans 15 amino acids. Deletions cut 7 bases from V and 2 bases from J, with 17 bases between. The CDR3 sequence is CASNKDRRVQETQYF. For the CDR3, the DNA is TGTGCCAGCAACAAGGACAGGAGGGTTCAAGAGACCCAGTACTTC.